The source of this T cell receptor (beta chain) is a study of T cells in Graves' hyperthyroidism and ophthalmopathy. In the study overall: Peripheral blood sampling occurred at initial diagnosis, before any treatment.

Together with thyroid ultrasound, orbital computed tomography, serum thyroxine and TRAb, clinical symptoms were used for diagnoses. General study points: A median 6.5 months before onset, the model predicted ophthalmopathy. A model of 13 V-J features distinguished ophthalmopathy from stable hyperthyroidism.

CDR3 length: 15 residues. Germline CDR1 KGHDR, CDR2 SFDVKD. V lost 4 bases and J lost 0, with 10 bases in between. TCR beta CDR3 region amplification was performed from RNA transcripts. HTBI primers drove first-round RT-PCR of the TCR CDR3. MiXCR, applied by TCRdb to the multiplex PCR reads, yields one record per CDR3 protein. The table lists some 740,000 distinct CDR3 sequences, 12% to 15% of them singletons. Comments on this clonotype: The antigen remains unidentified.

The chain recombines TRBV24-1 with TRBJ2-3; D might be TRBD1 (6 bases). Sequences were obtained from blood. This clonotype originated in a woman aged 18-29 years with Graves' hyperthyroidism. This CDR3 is CATSEAGASTDTQYF. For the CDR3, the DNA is TGTGCCACCAGTGAAGCAGGGGCTAGCACAGATACGCAGTATTTT.